The 28 T cell receptor beta chains reported below all come from one sample, sequenced in a study of blood T cell repertoires in COVID-19. Assay used: immunoSEQ multiplex PCR; TCRdb lists only in-frame clones, some missing. The top ten hold about 4.2% of the sample, which has over 80,000 clones, approximately 71% seen once. Material for sequencing was peripheral blood. All receptors derive from a woman between 50 and 59 years old with acute or convalescent COVID-19.

This sequence joins TRBV10-3 and TRBJ1-1; perhaps TRBD1 as D (6 bases). From germline, CDR1 is ENHRY and CDR2 SYGVKD. The CDR3 spans 14 residues. The germline V and J ends were trimmed by 4 bases and 2 bases, with 11 bases remaining between them. In DNA, the CDR3 is TGTGCCATCAGTGTCACGGACAGCAACACTGAAGCTTTCTTT. Translated: CAISVTDSNTEAFF.

The sample holds a few counts of this clone. This CDR3 reads CASSWTSGGALDEQFF. CDR3 DNA: TGCGCCAGCAGCTGGACTAGCGGGGGGGCCTTAGATGAGCAGTTCTTC. The chain carries TRBV5-1 and TRBJ2-1; 15 nucleotides align to TRBD2. The CDR3 contains 16 residues. Germline CDR1 and CDR2: SGHRS and YFSETQ. The V gene end was trimmed by 3 bases and the J gene end by 8 bases; junction bases not matched to a gene: 6. The full variable domain, completed using reference TRBV5-1 and TRBJ2-1, is KAGVTQTPRYLIKTRGQQVTLSCSPISGHRSVSWYQQTPGQGLQFLFEYFSETQRNKGNFPGRFSGRQFSNSRSEMNVSTLELGDSALYLCASSWTSGGALDEQFFGPGTRLTVL.

The chain combines TRBV4-3 with TRBJ1-1; the match to TRBD1 covers 9 bases. This CDR3 is 16 amino acids long. Trimming cost V 1 base and J 4 bases; bases outside gene matches: 7. In germline, CDR1 is LGHNA, CDR2 YSLEER. The chain's CDR3 is CASSQGTGVSGTEAFF. The CDR3 DNA is TGCGCCAGCAGCCAAGGGACAGGGGTGTCGGGCACTGAAGCTTTCTTT.

The chain links TRBV7-9 to TRBJ2-5; tentatively, D is TRBD1 (5 bases). This CDR3 is 16 amino acids long. V was shortened by 1 base and J by 2 bases, with 14 bases between the two germline ends. Looked up from germline, CDR1 is SEHNR and CDR2 is FQNEAQ (reference sequence). DNA of the CDR3: TGTGCCAGCAGCTTAGACCCCCTAGGGGAACAAGAGACCCAGTACTTC. Translated: CASSLDPLGEQETQYF.

Only one count was recorded for this clone. This chain links TRBV19 with TRBJ2-7; 9 positions agree with TRBD2. Germline loops: CDR1 LNHDA, CDR2 SQIVND (reference sequence). This CDR3 spans 15 amino acids. Trimming cost V 3 bases and J 5 bases; bases outside gene matches: 8. For the CDR3, the DNA is TGTGCCAGTAGTATCGGTCTAGCGGGGAAGGACGAGCAGTACTTC. It is translated as CASSIGLAGKDEQYF.

This clone turned up a few times. This chain connects TRBV19 to TRBJ1-2; 9 nucleotides match TRBD1. The CDR3 loop spans 15 amino acids. Germline trimming cut 6 bases from V and 0 bases from J; bases unmatched to any gene: 5. CDR1 is LNHDA and CDR2 is SQIVND in the germline V gene (reference sequence). The CDR3 spells CASSRTGDSNYGYTF. The CDR3 DNA sequence: TGTGCCAGTAGCAGGACAGGGGATTCTAACTATGGCTACACCTTC.

CDR3 loop: CASSFHRQGEQYF. The CDR3 nucleotides read TGTGCCAGCAGCTTTCACCGACAGGGCGAGCAGTACTTC. The chain recombines TRBV11-3 with TRBJ2-7; 7 nucleotides match TRBD1. Trimming at V came to 3 bases and at J to 6 bases, leaving 5 bases not matched to a gene. Germline lookup yields CDR1 SGHNT and CDR2 YENEEA. This CDR3 has 13 residues.

DNA for the CDR3: TGTGCCAGCAGCTTGGCAAGTCAGATAACCGGGGAGCTGTTTTTT. Amino acids: CASSLASQITGELFF. The chain has TRBV5-5 and TRBJ2-2; D unresolved. This CDR3 contains 15 residues. V was trimmed by 0 bases and J by 5 bases, leaving 11 bases between them. Germline V lookup: CDR1 SGHKS, CDR2 YYEKEE (reference sequence).

There are a few counts of this clone. This chain joins TRBV18 and TRBJ1-4; D perhaps matches TRBD1 (5 bases). This CDR3 has 15 residues. Trimming cost V 2 bases and J 5 bases, with 12 bases left between them. CDR1 and CDR2 (germline): KGHSH, LQKENI. The CDR3 sequence is CASSPGATSNEKLFF. The CDR3 nucleotides are TGTGCCAGCTCACCAGGGGCCACATCCAATGAAAAACTGTTTTTT.

The chain joins TRBV19 to TRBJ2-4, with TRBD1 matching 8 bases. After removal of 1 base from V and 6 bases from J, the junction contained 8 bases not matched to a gene. The CDR3 has 16 residues. Germline CDR1 is LNHDA and CDR2 is SQIVND (reference sequence). Here the CDR3 DNA reads TGTGCCAGTAGTATAGGTAGCCAGGGGGCGGGAAACATTCAGTACTTC. Encoded protein: CASSIGSQGAGNIQYF.

J is TRBJ2-5 and V is TRBV11-1; D uncertain. The CDR3 covers 12 residues. Germline-derived CDR1 and CDR2 are SGHAT and FQDESV (reference sequence). V lost 0 bases, J lost 5 bases, and 4 bases lay in between. CDR3 loop: CASSLARETQYF. For the CDR3, the DNA is TGTGCCAGCAGCTTAGCGCGGGAGACCCAGTACTTC.

This rearrangement joins TRBV2 to TRBJ1-6; tentatively, D is TRBD1 (5 bases). Trimming stripped 4 bases from V and 14 bases from J, with 21 bases between. CDR1 and CDR2 from the germline V gene are SNHLY and FYNNEI. The CDR3 length is 15 residues. The CDR3 spells CASSAEGRGRGTLHF. Here the CDR3 DNA reads TGTGCCAGCAGTGCGGAGGGGCGGGGAAGGGGAACCCTCCACTTT.

CDR3 DNA: TGTGCCAGCAGCTTAAACAGGGCCCCCTACAATGAGCAGTTCTTC. Translating it yields CASSLNRAPYNEQFF. This chain joins TRBV5-4 and TRBJ2-1; weak D call: TRBD1 (6 bases). Trimming removed 2 bases at V and 2 bases at J, with 11 bases between. There are 15 residues in the CDR3. The germline gives CDR1 SGHNT, CDR2 YYREEE (reference sequence). The full variable domain, rest sourced from reference TRBV5-4 and TRBJ2-1, is ETGVTQSPTHLIKTRGQQVTLRCSSQSGHNTVSWYQQALGQGPQFIFQYYREEENGRGNFPPRFSGLQFPNYSSELNVNALELDDSALYLCASSLNRAPYNEQFFGPGTRLTVL.

This clone has just one count. A junction end diverges from the germline sequence, so it may reflect a read error. This chain uses TRBV7-9 with TRBJ2-1; 10 bases align to TRBD1. CDR3 size: 15 residues. The germline CDR1 and CDR2 sequences are SEHNR and FQNEAQ (reference sequence). The CDR3 reads CASSDRDRGPSQALF. The CDR3 region has the DNA TGTGCCAGCAGCGACAGGGACAGGGGACCTTCACAAGCCCTCTTC.

This sequence joins TRBV10-3 and TRBJ2-6; 8 positions agree with TRBD1. CDR3 length: 16 residues. Per germline, CDR1 ENHRY and CDR2 SYGVKD. V shed 3 bases, J shed 3 bases, and the junction held 4 bases outside the gene matches. The CDR3 loop reads CAISDQGAGGANVLTF. The DNA of the CDR3 is TGTGCCATCAGTGATCAGGGGGCAGGTGGGGCCAACGTCCTGACTTTC.

This clone showed up just a few times. This rearrangement joins TRBV28 to TRBJ2-3, with 9 bases aligning to TRBD2. The CDR3 has 15 amino acids. The germline CDR1 and CDR2 sequences are MDHEN and SYDVKM. V trimming: 6 bases; J trimming: 9 bases; junction bases outside the gene matches: 13. The CDR3 here is CASSSSSGELRTQYF. CDR3 nucleotides: TGTGCCAGCAGCTCATCTAGCGGGGAGCTCCGGACGCAGTATTTT. The complete variable domain, with remaining parts taken from reference TRBV28 and TRBJ2-3, reads DVKVTQSSRYLVKRTGEKVFLECVQDMDHENMFWYRQDPGLGLRLIYFSYDVKMKEKGDIPEGYSVSREKKERFSLILESASTNQTSMYLCASSSSSGELRTQYFGPGTRLTVL.

The table lists this clone with a few counts. The CDR3 DNA follows: TGCGCCAGCAGCTTAGGGACAGGCTCTGGAAACACCATATATTTT. The encoded protein is CASSLGTGSGNTIYF. The J gene is TRBJ1-3, the V gene TRBV5-1; 8 positions agree with TRBD1. Germline CDR1 and CDR2: SGHRS and YFSETQ. With 2 bases clipped from V and 0 bases from J, the junction kept 1 base outside the gene matches. CDR3 length: 15 residues.

The chain employs TRBV5-8 and TRBJ2-1, with TRBD1 identical over 10 bases. Germline V gene sequence: CDR1 SGHTS, CDR2 YDEGEE. The CDR3 extends over 15 amino acids. With V trimmed by 0 bases and J by 5 bases, 2 bases remained unmatched. The CDR3: CASSLGQGADNEQFF. DNA for the CDR3: TGTGCCAGCAGCTTGGGACAGGGGGCTGACAATGAGCAGTTCTTC.

This clone showed up just a few times. This chain links TRBV6-5 with TRBJ2-7, with 10 nucleotides matching TRBD2. The CDR3 contains 15 residues. Losses at the gene ends were 5 bases for V and 2 bases for J; bases not matched to a gene: 6. Germline assignment: CDR1 MNHEY and CDR2 SVGAGI. The CDR3 DNA reads as TGTGCCAGCAGTCCTACTAGCGGGGTTGCCTACGAGCAGTACTTC. Its translation is CASSPTSGVAYEQYF.

The V and J genes are TRBV19 and TRBJ1-3, with D unresolved. Trimming took 5 bases from V and 0 from J, leaving 8 bases between them. CDR1 and CDR2 (germline): LNHDA, SQIVND (reference sequence). This CDR3 is 14 amino acids long. The CDR3 region has the DNA TGTGCCAGTAGTTCCCAGGTCTCTGGAAACACCATATATTTT. Translating gives CASSSQVSGNTIYF.

The rearrangement uses TRBV30 and TRBJ1-1; no firm D call. This CDR3 is built from 11 residues. Germline V gene data show CDR1 as GTSNPN and CDR2 as SVGIG (reference sequence). V gave up 8 bases and J gave up 1 base, with 8 bases separating them. The CDR3 sequence: CAVTENTEAFF. CDR3 coding DNA: TGTGCCGTTACAGAGAACACTGAAGCTTTCTTT.

V is TRBV24-1 and J is TRBJ2-3; tentative D call: TRBD2 (6 bases). V lost 5 bases and J 2 bases, leaving 13 bases between the germline ends. Germline V CDR1 and CDR2: KGHDR, SFDVKD. The CDR3 runs to 15 residues. CDR3 DNA sequence: TGTGCCACCAGTGGGGGGGAATGGTACACAGATACGCAGTATTTT. Translation: CATSGGEWYTDTQYF.

This clone was detected a few times. The chain uses TRBV25-1 and TRBJ1-2, with D unclear. Trimming cost V 3 bases and J 2 bases, with 4 bases left between them. The CDR3 is made up of 12 amino acids. Per germline, CDR1 MGHDK and CDR2 SYGVNS. The CDR3 DNA reads TGTGCCAGCAGTGATAGAAACTATGGCTACACCTTC. Protein: CASSDRNYGYTF.

There are a few counts of this clone. V usage is TRBV5-6 and J usage is TRBJ1-6; 7 bases line up with TRBD1. The CDR3 consists of 12 residues. The ends lost 7 bases at V and 7 bases at J; junction bases unmatched: 2. The germline CDR1 and CDR2 sequences are SGHDT and YYEEEE. The CDR3 loop reads CASSDRNSPLHF. CDR3 sequence (DNA): TGTGCCAGCTCGGACAGGAATTCACCCCTCCACTTT.

The chain joins TRBV6-5 to TRBJ1-6, with 10 bases identical to TRBD1. Germline CDR1 reads MNHEY; CDR2 reads SVGAGI. This CDR3 region has 15 residues. Trimming at V came to 5 bases and at J to 9 bases, leaving 7 bases not matched to a gene. The DNA for the CDR3 is TGTGCCAGCAGTCCCAGTTGGGACAGGGGTTCACCCCTCCACTTT. Residues: CASSPSWDRGSPLHF.

The CDR3 bases are TGTGCCAGCAGCCCTGGGGGTTCGGGACAGGGCAATGAAAAACTGTTTTTT. Its translation: CASSPGGSGQGNEKLFF. The chain carries TRBV7-9 and TRBJ1-4, with 9 bases lining up with TRBD1. Trimming cost V 5 bases and J 5 bases; bases outside gene matches: 12. Germline-derived CDR1 and CDR2 are SEHNR and FQNEAQ (reference sequence). There are 17 residues in the CDR3.

The CDR3 sequence: CATSRGQVQETQYF. The DNA for the CDR3 is TGTGCCACCAGCAGAGGACAGGTCCAAGAGACCCAGTACTTC. V usage is TRBV15 and J usage is TRBJ2-5; D is possibly TRBD1 (6 bases). V was shortened by 1 base and J by 1 base, with 7 bases between the two germline ends. This CDR3 has 14 residues. Germline V gives CDR1 LNHNV, CDR2 YYDKDF (reference sequence).

This sequence joins TRBV6-5 and TRBJ1-3; D unresolved. V was shortened by 8 bases and J by 4 bases, with 9 bases between the two germline ends. The CDR3 is made up of 12 amino acids. In germline, CDR1 is MNHEY, CDR2 SVGAGI. The CDR3 region is CASEQMGNTIYF. The CDR3 coding sequence is TGTGCCAGCGAGCAAATGGGAAACACCATATATTTT.